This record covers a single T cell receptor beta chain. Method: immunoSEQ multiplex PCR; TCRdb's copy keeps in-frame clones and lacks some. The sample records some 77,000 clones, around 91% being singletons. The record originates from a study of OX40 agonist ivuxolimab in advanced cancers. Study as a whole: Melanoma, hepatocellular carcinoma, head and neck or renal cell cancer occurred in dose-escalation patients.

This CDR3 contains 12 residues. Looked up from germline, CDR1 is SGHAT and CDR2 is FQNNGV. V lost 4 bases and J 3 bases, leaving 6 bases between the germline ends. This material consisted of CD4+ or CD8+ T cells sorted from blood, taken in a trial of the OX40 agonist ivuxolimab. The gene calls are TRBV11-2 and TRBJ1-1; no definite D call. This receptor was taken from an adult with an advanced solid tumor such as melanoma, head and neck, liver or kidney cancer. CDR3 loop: CASSSDHTEAFF. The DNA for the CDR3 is TGTGCCAGCAGCTCAGATCACACTGAAGCTTTCTTT. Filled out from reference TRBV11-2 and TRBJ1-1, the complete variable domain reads EAGVAQSPRYKIIEKRQSVAFWCNPISGHATLYWYQQILGQGPKLLIQFQNNGVVDDSQLPKDRFSAERLKGVDSTLKIQPAKLEDSAVYLCASSSDHTEAFFGQGTRLTVV.